This is a list of T cell receptor beta chains from one sample in a study of blood T cell repertoires in COVID-19. This table comes from immunoSEQ multiplex PCR, and its TCRdb copy is limited to in-frame clones, with some not included. Of some 300,000 clones listed, 65% to 90% are singletons. What was sequenced was peripheral blood. The source of these receptors is a woman aged 70 to 79 with COVID-19, enrolled during active disease. The conserved cysteine and the conserved F or W are not part of the CDR3 here. Each record gives: clone size, V gene, CDR3 protein. Rows give clone size only sometimes, using once, few, many, or a class for an expanded clone.

clone_size: -
v_call: TRBV4-1
cdr3_aa: ASSQEIGTLSTDTQY

clone_size: -
v_call: TRBV6-5
cdr3_aa: ASTKLAGKYEQY

clone_size: -
v_call: TRBV14
cdr3_aa: ASSPNIDRAYNEQF

clone_size: -
v_call: TRBV11-3
cdr3_aa: ASSLARVGSTGELF

clone_size: -
v_call: TRBV2
cdr3_aa: ASSSDSGDTQY

clone_size: -
v_call: TRBV6-2/TRBV6-3
cdr3_aa: ASSSTSGDYNEQF

clone_size: -
v_call: TRBV21-1
cdr3_aa: AGQRGQDQETQY

clone_size: -
v_call: TRBV4-2
cdr3_aa: ASSLKGAVPETQY

clone_size: -
v_call: TRBV24-1
cdr3_aa: ATSDRGGGEKLF

clone_size: -
v_call: TRBV21-1
cdr3_aa: ASSKGGPGGNEQY

clone_size: -
v_call: TRBV18
cdr3_aa: ASSPEVLGGYT

clone_size: once
v_call: TRBV5-6
cdr3_aa: ATSGTNNEKLF

clone_size: -
v_call: TRBV7-7
cdr3_aa: ASSLAAGGAETQY

clone_size: -
v_call: TRBV7-2
cdr3_aa: ASSFGTLNTEAF

clone_size: -
v_call: TRBV4-1
cdr3_aa: ASSQVSRSPEAF

clone_size: -
v_call: TRBV2
cdr3_aa: ASSPGQTSSYEQY

clone_size: few
v_call: TRBV5-1
cdr3_aa: ASSLLRQDTGELF

clone_size: -
v_call: TRBV6-5
cdr3_aa: ASSYLAAHNEQF

clone_size: -
v_call: TRBV5-1
cdr3_aa: ASSLGGHYGYT

clone_size: -
v_call: TRBV5-6
cdr3_aa: ASSRSQGNQPQH

clone_size: once
v_call: TRBV5-1
cdr3_aa: ASTRTSPSTDTQY

clone_size: -
v_call: TRBV6-2/TRBV6-3
cdr3_aa: ASSPSSGGGNEQF

clone_size: once
v_call: TRBV27
cdr3_aa: ASRGDWGYGYT

clone_size: -
v_call: TRBV7-6
cdr3_aa: ASSLASGGANEQF

clone_size: -
v_call: TRBV11-2
cdr3_aa: ASSLVRAASYEQY

clone_size: -
v_call: TRBV2
cdr3_aa: ASSVTRTGSGNTIY

clone_size: -
v_call: TRBV12-5
cdr3_aa: ASGLTPDRGRTEAF

clone_size: -
v_call: TRBV6-5
cdr3_aa: ASMGQGDEKLF

clone_size: once
v_call: TRBV5-1
cdr3_aa: ASSLGRDTQY

clone_size: -
v_call: TRBV9
cdr3_aa: ASSHHRDREVAGANVLT

clone_size: -
v_call: TRBV2
cdr3_aa: ASSVSGGLSYEQY

clone_size: -
v_call: TRBV14
cdr3_aa: ASSKSGRILGYT

clone_size: -
v_call: TRBV27
cdr3_aa: ASTRRGGSVSYNEQF

clone_size: once
v_call: TRBV4-1
cdr3_aa: ASSLRTSGGQETQY

clone_size: -
v_call: TRBV18
cdr3_aa: ASSAPDSYNEQF

clone_size: -
v_call: TRBV24-1
cdr3_aa: ATRSGNTEAF

clone_size: -
v_call: TRBV12-3/TRBV12-4
cdr3_aa: ASSFFAEAF

clone_size: -
v_call: TRBV19
cdr3_aa: ASSIDHRAGYGYT

clone_size: -
v_call: TRBV10-2
cdr3_aa: APVRLEAF

clone_size: -
v_call: TRBV11-3
cdr3_aa: ASSEQGREQF

clone_size: -
v_call: TRBV24-1
cdr3_aa: ATSPRVDTGELF

clone_size: -
v_call: TRBV10-1
cdr3_aa: ASSEPGSYEQY

clone_size: -
v_call: TRBV5-6
cdr3_aa: ASSLAIAVRLNTEAF

clone_size: -
v_call: TRBV7-8
cdr3_aa: ASSHRDPYEQY

clone_size: once
v_call: TRBV6-5
cdr3_aa: ASSYSAGDNQPQH

clone_size: -
v_call: TRBV24-1
cdr3_aa: ATSDSLGTDTQY

clone_size: -
v_call: TRBV5-1
cdr3_aa: ASSLAGGEGEKLF

clone_size: -
v_call: TRBV20-1
cdr3_aa: SARDPGENT

clone_size: -
v_call: TRBV6-1
cdr3_aa: ASSERARGGRDTQY

clone_size: -
v_call: TRBV27
cdr3_aa: ASSPATGTSNTEAF

clone_size: -
v_call: TRBV10-3
cdr3_aa: AISESGQGLGYT

clone_size: -
v_call: TRBV6-5
cdr3_aa: ASSPQGRYQPQH

clone_size: -
v_call: TRBV20-1
cdr3_aa: SASQDMNTEAF